The 12 T cell receptor beta chains in this list originate from one sample, sequenced in a study of blood T cells in healthy people across ages. Primed by a sample-barcoded 5' primer and a J-beta primer mix, a second PCR proceeded for roughly 7 to 12 cycles. TCRdb re-called the 5' RACE reads with MiXCR, one entry per CDR3 protein. Among under 750,000 distinct CDR3 sequences, roughly 48% were seen once, and the ten largest hold under 30%. What was sequenced was blood. The receptors derive from a man aged 80 or over in good health.

This clonotype has only a few counts. This chain uses TRBV5-1 with TRBJ2-1, with no clear D. V was pared by 1 base and J by 0 bases, with 11 bases between. CDR1 and CDR2 from the germline V gene are SGHRS and YFSETQ. The CDR3 length is 16 residues. CDR3 bases: TGCGCCAGCAGCTTGAGACCCATCCCCTCCTACAATGAGCAGTTCTTC. The encoded protein is CASSLRPIPSYNEQFF.

V gene TRBV4-3 combines with J gene TRBJ2-1, with D tentatively TRBD1 or TRBD2 (5 bases each). Germline V gives CDR1 LGHNA, CDR2 YSLEER. This CDR3 comprises 12 residues. V gave up 2 bases and J gave up 9 bases, with 8 bases separating them. CDR3 sequence: CASSQMRGEQFF. The DNA for the CDR3 is TGCGCCAGCAGCCAAATGAGGGGTGAGCAGTTCTTC.

This clonotype was counted a few times. The genes are TRBV20-1 and TRBJ1-4, with a weak D call TRBD1 (6 bases). Germline V gene data show CDR1 as DFQATT and CDR2 as SNEGSKA (reference sequence). Deletions cut 1 base from V and 4 bases from J, with 10 bases between. The CDR3 totals 14 residues. The CDR3 nucleotides are TGCAGTGCTAGAGGAGGGGGTTATAATGAAAAACTGTTTTTT. Translating it yields CSARGGGYNEKLFF.

This sequence joins TRBV6-1 and TRBJ2-5, with unresolved D. Trimming stripped 0 bases from V and 5 bases from J, with 13 bases between. CDR1 and CDR2 (germline): MNHNS, SASEGT. The CDR3 is 15 amino acids. The CDR3 loop is CASSEALLGEETQYF. In nucleotides, the CDR3 is TGTGCCAGCAGTGAAGCGCTTCTAGGAGAGGAGACCCAGTACTTC.

This chain uses TRBV7-9 with TRBJ2-4; D could derive from TRBD1 or TRBD2 (5 bases each). Near its end, the DNA agrees better with TRBJ2-5, so the J call may be wrong. Germline V CDR1 and CDR2: SEHNR, FQNEAQ (reference sequence). This CDR3 spans 14 amino acids. The CDR3 spells CASSPPGPQETQYF. As DNA, the CDR3 is TGTGCCAGCAGCCCTCCGGGACCCCAAGAGACCCAGTACTTC.

This chain joins TRBV6-5 and TRBJ2-1; the D is unclear. The J call may be in error: the DNA end matches TRBJ2-7 better. The CDR3 length is 18 residues. Per germline, CDR1 MNHEY and CDR2 SVGAGI. The CDR3 protein is CASSYSGWPQSSYNEQYF. The CDR3 DNA reads TGTGCCAGCAGTTACTCGGGATGGCCCCAGAGCTCCTACAATGAGCAGTACTTC.

V gene TRBV6-6 combines with J gene TRBJ2-1; D unclear. The germline V gene encodes CDR1 MNHNY and CDR2 SVGAGI (reference sequence). The CDR3 covers 12 residues. V lost 2 bases to trimming and J lost 9 bases, with 8 bases between them. The CDR3 nucleotides read TGTGCCAGCAGTTACGACCCAGGTGAGCAGTTCTTC. Its translation: CASSYDPGEQFF.

This clonotype was detected ten times or more. The CDR3: CASTTGYEQFF. The CDR3 DNA follows: TGTGCCAGCACGACGGGTTATGAGCAGTTCTTC. This chain links TRBV6-5 with TRBJ2-1; D ambiguous. Trimming stripped 7 bases from V and 8 bases from J, with 9 bases between. Germline V CDR1 and CDR2: MNHEY, SVGAGI. The CDR3 contains 11 residues.

This clonotype has only one observation. The chain links TRBV6-2 or TRBV6-3 to TRBJ2-1, with D unresolved. Germline CDR1 reads MNHEY; CDR2 reads SVGEGT. The ends were cut back, 0 bases at V and 0 bases at J, with 15 bases in the middle. The CDR3 sequence is 18 residues long. DNA for the CDR3: TGTGCCAGCAGTTACTCGAGCCAAACTTTGGGCTCCTACAATGAGCAGTTCTTC. Translating gives CASSYSSQTLGSYNEQFF.

The genes are TRBV4-2 and TRBJ2-7; TRBD2 matches at 10 bases. CDR1 LGHNA and CDR2 YNFKEQ come from the germline V gene. CDR3 length: 16 residues. With V trimmed by 1 base and J by 2 bases, 5 bases remained unmatched. The CDR3 coding sequence is TGTGCCAGCAGCCAAGGATCTAGCGGGAGACCCTACGAGCAGTACTTC. It specifies CASSQGSSGRPYEQYF.

This clonotype was seen more than once but under ten times. J is TRBJ1-2 and V is TRBV6-5; 10 bases fit TRBD1. V was clipped by 2 bases and J by 9 bases; unmatched bases: 15. The CDR3 totals 17 residues. Germline V gene lookup returns CDR1 MNHEY and CDR2 SVGAGI. The CDR3 bases are TGTGCCAGCAGTTACCGCCTGACAGGGGGCCCACCTAGGAGCTACACCTTC. Translation: CASSYRLTGGPPRSYTF.

V usage is TRBV9 and J usage is TRBJ1-4; tentative D call: TRBD1 (5 bases). Germline lookup yields CDR1 SGDLS and CDR2 YYNGEE. Trimming stripped 2 bases from V and 3 bases from J, with 14 bases between. This CDR3 has 16 amino acids. In DNA form, the CDR3 reads TGTGCCAGCAGCGTGAAGGGGAGCTTGGCTAATGAAAAACTGTTTTTT. Protein: CASSVKGSLANEKLFF. Combining the CDR3 with reference TRBV9 and TRBJ1-4 gives the whole variable domain DSGVTQTPKHLITATGQRVTLRCSPRSGDLSVYWYQQSLDQGLQFLIQYYNGEERAKGNILERFSAQQFPDLHSELNLSSLELGDSALYFCASSVKGSLANEKLFFGSGTQLSVL.